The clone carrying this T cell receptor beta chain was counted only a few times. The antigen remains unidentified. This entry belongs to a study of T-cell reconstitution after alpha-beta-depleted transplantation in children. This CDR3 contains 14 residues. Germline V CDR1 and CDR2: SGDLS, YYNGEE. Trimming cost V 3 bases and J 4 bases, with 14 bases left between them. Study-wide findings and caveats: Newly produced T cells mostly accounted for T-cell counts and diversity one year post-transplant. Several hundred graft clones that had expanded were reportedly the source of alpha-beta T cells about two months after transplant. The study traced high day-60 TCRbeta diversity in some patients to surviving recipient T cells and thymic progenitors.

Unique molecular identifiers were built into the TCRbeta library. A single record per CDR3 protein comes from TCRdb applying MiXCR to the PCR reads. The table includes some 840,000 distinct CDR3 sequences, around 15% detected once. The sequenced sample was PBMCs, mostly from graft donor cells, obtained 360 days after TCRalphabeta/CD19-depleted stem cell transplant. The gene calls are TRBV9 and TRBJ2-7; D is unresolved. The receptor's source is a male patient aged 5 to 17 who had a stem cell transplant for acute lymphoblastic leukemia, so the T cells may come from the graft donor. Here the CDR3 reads CASSGGQTVYEQYF. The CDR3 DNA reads TGTGCCAGCAGCGGAGGCCAAACAGTGTACGAGCAGTACTTC.